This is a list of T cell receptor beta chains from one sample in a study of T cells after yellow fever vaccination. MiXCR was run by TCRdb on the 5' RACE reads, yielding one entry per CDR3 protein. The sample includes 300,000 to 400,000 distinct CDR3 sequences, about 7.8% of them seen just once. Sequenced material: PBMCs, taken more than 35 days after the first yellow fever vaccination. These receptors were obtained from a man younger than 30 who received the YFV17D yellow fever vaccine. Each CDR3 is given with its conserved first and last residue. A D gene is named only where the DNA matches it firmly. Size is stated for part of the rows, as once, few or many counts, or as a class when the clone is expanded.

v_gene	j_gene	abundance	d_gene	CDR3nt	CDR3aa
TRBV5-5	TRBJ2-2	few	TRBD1	TGTGCCAGCAGCTTCCTACCCGGGACAGATCGATGGGAGCTGTTTTTT	CASSFLPGTDRWELFF
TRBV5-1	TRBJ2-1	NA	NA	TGCGCCAGCAGCTCTGGGGGGCGAGTCAATGAGCAGTTCTTC	CASSSGGRVNEQFF
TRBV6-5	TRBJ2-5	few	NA	TGTGCCAGCAGTTATCGAGTGGGGCGGGAGACCCAGTACTTC	CASSYRVGRETQYF
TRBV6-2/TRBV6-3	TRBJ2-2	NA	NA	TGTGCCAGTACCCGGACAGTGGGTCTCACCGGGGAGCTGTTTTTT	CASTRTVGLTGELFF
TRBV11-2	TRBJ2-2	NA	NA	TGTGCCAGCAGCTTGGGCGGGGGCCTGTACGCCGGGGAGCTGTTTTTT	CASSLGGGLYAGELFF
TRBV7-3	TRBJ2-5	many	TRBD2	TGTGCCAGCAGCTTAAGGGGACTAGGAGATAGTCCGGAGACCCAGTACTTC	CASSLRGLGDSPETQYF
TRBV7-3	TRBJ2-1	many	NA	TGTGCCAGCTCACCAGGGCCGAGCTCCTACAATGAGCAGTTCTTC	CASSPGPSSYNEQFF
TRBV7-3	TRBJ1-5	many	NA	TGTGCCAGCAGCTTAGGGGAAGGCAATCAGCCCCAGCATTTT	CASSLGEGNQPQHF
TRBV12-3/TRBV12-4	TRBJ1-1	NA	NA	TGTGCCAGCAGTTTTATACAGGGTAGGACTGAAGCTTTCTTT	CASSFIQGRTEAFF
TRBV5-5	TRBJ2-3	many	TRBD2	TGTGCCAGCAGCTTGAGAGCTAGCGGGGGGGCCGGTGATACGCAGTATTTT	CASSLRASGGAGDTQYF
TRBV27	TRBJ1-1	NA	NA	TGTGCCAGCAGCTCGGTCCAGGGGCACACTGAAGCTTTCTTT	CASSSVQGHTEAFF
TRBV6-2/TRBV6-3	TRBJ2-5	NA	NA	TGTGCCAGCAGCCCCTGGACTGAACAAGAGACCCAGTACTTC	CASSPWTEQETQYF
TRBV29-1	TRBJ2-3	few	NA	TGCAGCGTTGGAGGACTTACGCAGTATTTT	CSVGGLTQYF
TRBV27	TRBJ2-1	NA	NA	TGTGCCAGCCTGGCGCCCAACAATGAGCAGTTCTTC	CASLAPNNEQFF
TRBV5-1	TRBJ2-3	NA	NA	TGCGCCAGCAGCTTGACAGGGAGAATTAGCACAGATACGCAGTATTTT	CASSLTGRISTDTQYF
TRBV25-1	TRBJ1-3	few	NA	TGTGCCAGCAGTGAATTTTCGGGGTCGGCCGGAAACACCATATATTTT	CASSEFSGSAGNTIYF
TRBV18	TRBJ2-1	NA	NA	TGTGCCAGCTCACCACGGGGAGATTTCTCCTACAATGAGCAGTTCTTC	CASSPRGDFSYNEQFF
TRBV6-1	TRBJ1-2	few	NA	TGTGCCAGCAGTGAGGGGACCCATGGCTACACCTTC	CASSEGTHGYTF
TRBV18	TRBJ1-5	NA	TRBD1	TGTGCCAGCTCACCCGGCAGGGGGGAGCAGCCCCAGCATTTT	CASSPGRGEQPQHF
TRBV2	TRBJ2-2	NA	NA	TGTGCCAGCAGTGGCAGGCAGGACTGGGAGCTGTTTTTT	CASSGRQDWELFF
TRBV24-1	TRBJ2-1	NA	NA	TGTGCCACCAGTGATTTCGGCAGCGAGCAGTTCTTC	CATSDFGSEQFF
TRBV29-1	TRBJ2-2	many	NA	TGCAGCGCCTTCGGTGTCGGGGAGCTGTTTTTT	CSAFGVGELFF
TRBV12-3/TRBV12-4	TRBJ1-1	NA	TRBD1	TGTGCCAGCAGTACCCGACAGGGAGGGTGGACTGAAGCTTTCTTT	CASSTRQGGWTEAFF
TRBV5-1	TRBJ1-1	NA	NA	TGCGCCAGCAGCTTGCTGGCCATGGGGACTGAAGCTTTCTTT	CASSLLAMGTEAFF
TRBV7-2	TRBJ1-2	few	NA	TGTGCCAGCAGCTTAAGGCCCCTTGGCTACACCTTC	CASSLRPLGYTF
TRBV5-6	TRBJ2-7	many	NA	TGTGCCAGCAGCTTGGTGCGTGCGGGGAACTACGAGCAGTACTTC	CASSLVRAGNYEQYF
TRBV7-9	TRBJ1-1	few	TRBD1	TGTGCCAGCAGCTCGCTGGACAGGGTGTGGACTGAAGCTTTCTTT	CASSSLDRVWTEAFF
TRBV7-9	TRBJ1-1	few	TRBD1	TGTGCCAGCAGCCTCAACAGGGGGAGTAAGGACACTGAAGCTTTCTTT	CASSLNRGSKDTEAFF
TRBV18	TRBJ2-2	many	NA	TGTGCCAGCTCACCACCGAGTAAGGAGGCCGGGGAGCTGTTTTTT	CASSPPSKEAGELFF
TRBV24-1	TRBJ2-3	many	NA	TGTGCCACCAGTTCTAGCACAGATACGCAGTATTTT	CATSSSTDTQYF
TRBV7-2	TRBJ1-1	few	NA	TGTGCCAGCACCCGGACGGGCTGGGTCATGAACACTGAAGCTTTCTTT	CASTRTGWVMNTEAFF
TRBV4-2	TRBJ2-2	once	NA	TGTGCCAGCAGCCGCGGGACGCTCACCGGGGAGCTGTTTTTT	CASSRGTLTGELFF
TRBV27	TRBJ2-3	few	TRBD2	TGTGCCAGCAGGCTAGCGGTCCTTGATACGCAGTATTTT	CASRLAVLDTQYF
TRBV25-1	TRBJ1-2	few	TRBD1	TGTGCCAGCAGTGGATGGCCGGGACAGGAAGACTATGGCTACACCTTC	CASSGWPGQEDYGYTF
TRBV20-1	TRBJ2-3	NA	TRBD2	TGCAGTGCCTCGATAGCGGGGGAGAGCACAGATACGCAGTATTTT	CSASIAGESTDTQYF
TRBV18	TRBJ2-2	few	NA	TGTGCCAGCTCACACTACCCGGACGGGACCGGGGAGCTGTTTTTT	CASSHYPDGTGELFF
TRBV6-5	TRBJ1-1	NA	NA	TGTGCCAGCAGTTACGACGGCAGCTCCTCTGAAGCTTTCTTT	CASSYDGSSSEAFF
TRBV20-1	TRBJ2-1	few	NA	TGCAGTGCCTATTACGTGCCGCGGGGCTACAATGAGCAGTTCTTC	CSAYYVPRGYNEQFF
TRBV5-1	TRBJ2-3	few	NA	TGCGCCAGCAGCCCCCGCCCAGGGGGCACAGATACGCAGTATTTT	CASSPRPGGTDTQYF
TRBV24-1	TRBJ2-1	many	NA	TGTGCCACCAGTGATTTTTCGGTTGGGGAGCAGTTCTTC	CATSDFSVGEQFF
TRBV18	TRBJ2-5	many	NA	TGTGCCAGCTCACCAGGGAATAGGCAAGAGACCCAGTACTTC	CASSPGNRQETQYF
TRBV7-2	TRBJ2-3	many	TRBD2	TGTGCCAGCAGTTTTAGCGGGGGGGCGGGAGATACGCAGTATTTT	CASSFSGGAGDTQYF
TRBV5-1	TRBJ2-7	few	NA	TGCGCCAGCCCTGGGGGATCGCACGAGCAGTACTTC	CASPGGSHEQYF
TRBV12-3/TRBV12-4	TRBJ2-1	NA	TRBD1	TGTGCCAGCAGTCGGTACAGGGGCGGCTCCTACAATGAGCAGTTCTTC	CASSRYRGGSYNEQFF
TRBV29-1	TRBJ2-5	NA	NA	TGCAGCGTAGGCTTGGGGGCCCAGTACTTC	CSVGLGAQYF
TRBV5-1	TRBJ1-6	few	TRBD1	TGCGCCAGCCGACCGACAGGGAGTTCACCCCTCCACTTT	CASRPTGSSPLHF
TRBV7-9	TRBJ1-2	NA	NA	TGTGCCAGCAGCTTAGAAGAGCTCTATGGCTACACCTTC	CASSLEELYGYTF
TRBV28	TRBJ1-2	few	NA	TGTGCCAGCAGTGGGGACGGAATAGATGGCTACACCTTC	CASSGDGIDGYTF
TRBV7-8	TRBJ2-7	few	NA	TGTGCCAGCAGCTTAAAGGGGGGGACCTACGAGCAGTACTTC	CASSLKGGTYEQYF
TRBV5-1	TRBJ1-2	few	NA	TGCGCCAGCGCACACAGGGCTGGTTACGATGGCTACACCTTC	CASAHRAGYDGYTF
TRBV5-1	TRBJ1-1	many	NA	TGCGCCAGCAGCCCCTTACGAGCCCTTGGGGTAGGCACTGAAGCTTTCTTT	CASSPLRALGVGTEAFF
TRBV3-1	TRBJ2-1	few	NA	TGTGCCAGCAGCCGCCGGGCGTACAATGAGCAGTTCTTC	CASSRRAYNEQFF
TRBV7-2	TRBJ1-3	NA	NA	TGTGCCCCTAGGGTCAGGGTGAATGGAAACACCATATATTTT	CAPRVRVNGNTIYF
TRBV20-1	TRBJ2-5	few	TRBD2	TGCAGTGCTAGTCCGACTAGCGGGGGGCAGGAGACCCAGTACTTC	CSASPTSGGQETQYF
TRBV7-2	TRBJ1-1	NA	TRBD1	TGTGCCAGCAGCCTAAGACAGGGTTCTGAGACTGAAGCTTTCTTT	CASSLRQGSETEAFF
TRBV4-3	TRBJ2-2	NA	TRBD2	TGCGCCAGCAGCCAAGATCGATGGGGGAGGGACACCGGGGAGCTGTTTTTT	CASSQDRWGRDTGELFF
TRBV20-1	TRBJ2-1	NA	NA	TGCAGTGCTAGCCGGGACACCTACAATGAGCAGTTCTTC	CSASRDTYNEQFF
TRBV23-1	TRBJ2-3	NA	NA	TGCGCCAGCAGTCAATCCGGGGCAGATACGCAGTATTTT	CASSQSGADTQYF
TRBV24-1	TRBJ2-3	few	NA	TGTGCCACCAGTTCGCCAGGGGCGGTAGATACGCAGTATTTT	CATSSPGAVDTQYF